This TCR beta chain comes out of a study of blood T cell repertoires in COVID-19. In the source study's methods: For nucleated cells, counts were estimated from reference gene primer amplification. The protocol was immunoSEQ multiplex PCR, while the TCRdb copy is restricted to in-frame clones and leaves out a portion. V and J calls and clone size are given by that table; D and trimming were obtained from the DNA. The data show fewer than 300,000 clones, roughly 90% seen once. The table lists this clone with a few counts. From germline, CDR1 is LGHNA and CDR2 YNFKEQ. CDR3 length: 16 amino acids. V dropped 2 bases and J dropped 4; count of bases not matched to a gene: 8.

This sequence originates from a man aged 55 to 69 who had recovered from COVID-19. The sequencing sample was made of peripheral blood. The rearrangement links TRBV4-2 to TRBJ1-3; 7 nucleotides match TRBD1. CDR3 coding DNA: TGTGCCAGCAGCCAAATATCGGGACAGTTCGGAAACACCATATATTTT. Protein product: CASSQISGQFGNTIYF.